This TCR beta chain comes out of a study of cytomegalovirus exposure and HLA in healthy donors. Germline CDR1 reads SGHRS; CDR2 reads YFSETQ. The ends were cut back, 7 bases at V and 5 bases at J, with 18 bases in the middle. The CDR3 has 15 residues. This clone came up once. Both 60 Vbeta primers and 13 Jbeta primers went into the PCR. Original processing methods: Roughly 80 million unique TCR beta chains, around 11 million of them shared, were counted by a later analysis. The table came from immunoSEQ multiplex PCR; TCRdb's copy has only in-frame clones and leaves some out. The D gene and trimming were derived from the DNA, and the V and J assignments and clone size from that table. The table lists around 120,000 clones, about 69% of them singletons, with around 1.6% in the top ten.

The source material was PBMCs. The V and J genes are TRBV5-1 and TRBJ2-2; a possible D gene is TRBD1 (6 bases). This sequence was found in a woman aged 18 to 35 in good health and CMV-seronegative. CDR3 DNA: TGCGCCAGCGCTCTAAGGGTAGGGGGTACCGGGGAGCTGTTTTTT. Its protein product is CASALRVGGTGELFF.